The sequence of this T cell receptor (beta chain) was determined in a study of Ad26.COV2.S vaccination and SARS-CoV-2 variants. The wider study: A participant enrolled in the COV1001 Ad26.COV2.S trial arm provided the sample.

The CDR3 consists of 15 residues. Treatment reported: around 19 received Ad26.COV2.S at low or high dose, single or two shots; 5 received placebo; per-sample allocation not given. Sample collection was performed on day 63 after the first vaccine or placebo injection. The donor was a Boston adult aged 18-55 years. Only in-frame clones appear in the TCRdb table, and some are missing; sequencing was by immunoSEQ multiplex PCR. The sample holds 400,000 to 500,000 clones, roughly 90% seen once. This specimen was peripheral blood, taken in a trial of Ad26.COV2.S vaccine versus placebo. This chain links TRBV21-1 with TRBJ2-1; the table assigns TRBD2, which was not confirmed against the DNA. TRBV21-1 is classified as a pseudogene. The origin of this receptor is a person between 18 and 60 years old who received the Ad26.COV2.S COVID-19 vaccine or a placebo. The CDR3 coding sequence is TGTGCCAGCAGCAGACGGGTGAGCTCCTACAATGAGCAGTTCTTC. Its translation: CASSRRVSSYNEQFF.